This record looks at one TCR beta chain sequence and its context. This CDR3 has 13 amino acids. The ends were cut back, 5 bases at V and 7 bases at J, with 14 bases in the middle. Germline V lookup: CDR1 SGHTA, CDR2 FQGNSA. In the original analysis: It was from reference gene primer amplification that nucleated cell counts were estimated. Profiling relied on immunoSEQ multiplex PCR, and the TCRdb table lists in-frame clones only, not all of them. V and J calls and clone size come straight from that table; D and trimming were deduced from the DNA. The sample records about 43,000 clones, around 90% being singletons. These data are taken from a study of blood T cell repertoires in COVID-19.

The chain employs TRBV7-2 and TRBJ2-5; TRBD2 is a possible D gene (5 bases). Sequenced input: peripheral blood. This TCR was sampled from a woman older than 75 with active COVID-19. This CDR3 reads CASSPGTEGTQYF. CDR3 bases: TGTGCCAGCAGCCCAGGCACAGAGGGGACCCAGTACTTC.